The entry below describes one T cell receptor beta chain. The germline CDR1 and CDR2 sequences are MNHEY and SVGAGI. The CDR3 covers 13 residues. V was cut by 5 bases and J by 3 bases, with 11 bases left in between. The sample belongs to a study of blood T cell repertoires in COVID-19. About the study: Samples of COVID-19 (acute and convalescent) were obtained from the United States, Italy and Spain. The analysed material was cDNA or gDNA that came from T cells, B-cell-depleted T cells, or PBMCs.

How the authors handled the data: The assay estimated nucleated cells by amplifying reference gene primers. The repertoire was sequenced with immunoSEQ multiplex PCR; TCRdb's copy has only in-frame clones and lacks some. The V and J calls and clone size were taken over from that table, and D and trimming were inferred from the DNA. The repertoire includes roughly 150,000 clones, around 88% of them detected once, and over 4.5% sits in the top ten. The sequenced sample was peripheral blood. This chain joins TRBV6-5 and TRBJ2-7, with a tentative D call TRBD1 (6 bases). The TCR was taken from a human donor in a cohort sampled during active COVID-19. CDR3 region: CASSPGHFYEQYF. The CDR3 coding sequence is TGTGCCAGCAGTCCGGGACACTTCTACGAGCAGTACTTC.